These 3 T cell receptor beta chains were sequenced from one sample in a study of CD8+ T cells in alopecia areata. Sequencing relied on a cDNA template that was reverse transcribed from extracted RNA. The table came from immunoSEQ multiplex PCR; TCRdb's copy has only in-frame clones and leaves some out. The sample contains 120,000 or so clones, about 51% of which appear only once. Material for sequencing was NKG2D-low CD8+ T cells sorted from blood. The receptors originated from a human donor with alopecia areata.

This clone occurred a few times. The rearrangement uses TRBV29-1 and TRBJ2-3; 8 positions match TRBD2. The CDR3 spans 16 residues. V shed 4 bases and J 5 bases; nucleotides not matched to a gene: 14. Germline V gene sequence: CDR1 SQVTM, CDR2 ANQGSEA. As DNA, the CDR3 is TGCAGCGTTGCCCGTCTTGGCGGGGGGCAAAAAGATACGCAGTATTTT. Translated: CSVARLGGGQKDTQYF.

This clone came up a few times. The V and J genes are TRBV19 and TRBJ2-1; D is uncertain. The CDR3 totals 15 residues. From germline, CDR1 is LNHDA and CDR2 SQIVND (reference sequence). The V gene lost 3 bases and the J gene lost 0 bases, with 9 bases spanning the gap. The CDR3 protein is CASSIGLSSYNEQFF. CDR3 bases: TGTGCCAGTAGTATCGGCCTCAGCTCCTACAATGAGCAGTTCTTC.

A few counts support this clone. The rearrangement links TRBV29-1 to TRBJ1-4, with 7 bases matching TRBD1. The CDR3 covers 12 residues. V lost 7 bases to trimming and J lost 7 bases; unmatched junction nucleotides: 6. Germline-derived CDR1 and CDR2 are SQVTM and ANQGSEA. The chain's CDR3 is CSARDSFEKLFF. In DNA form, the CDR3 reads TGCAGCGCTCGGGACAGCTTTGAAAAACTGTTTTTT.